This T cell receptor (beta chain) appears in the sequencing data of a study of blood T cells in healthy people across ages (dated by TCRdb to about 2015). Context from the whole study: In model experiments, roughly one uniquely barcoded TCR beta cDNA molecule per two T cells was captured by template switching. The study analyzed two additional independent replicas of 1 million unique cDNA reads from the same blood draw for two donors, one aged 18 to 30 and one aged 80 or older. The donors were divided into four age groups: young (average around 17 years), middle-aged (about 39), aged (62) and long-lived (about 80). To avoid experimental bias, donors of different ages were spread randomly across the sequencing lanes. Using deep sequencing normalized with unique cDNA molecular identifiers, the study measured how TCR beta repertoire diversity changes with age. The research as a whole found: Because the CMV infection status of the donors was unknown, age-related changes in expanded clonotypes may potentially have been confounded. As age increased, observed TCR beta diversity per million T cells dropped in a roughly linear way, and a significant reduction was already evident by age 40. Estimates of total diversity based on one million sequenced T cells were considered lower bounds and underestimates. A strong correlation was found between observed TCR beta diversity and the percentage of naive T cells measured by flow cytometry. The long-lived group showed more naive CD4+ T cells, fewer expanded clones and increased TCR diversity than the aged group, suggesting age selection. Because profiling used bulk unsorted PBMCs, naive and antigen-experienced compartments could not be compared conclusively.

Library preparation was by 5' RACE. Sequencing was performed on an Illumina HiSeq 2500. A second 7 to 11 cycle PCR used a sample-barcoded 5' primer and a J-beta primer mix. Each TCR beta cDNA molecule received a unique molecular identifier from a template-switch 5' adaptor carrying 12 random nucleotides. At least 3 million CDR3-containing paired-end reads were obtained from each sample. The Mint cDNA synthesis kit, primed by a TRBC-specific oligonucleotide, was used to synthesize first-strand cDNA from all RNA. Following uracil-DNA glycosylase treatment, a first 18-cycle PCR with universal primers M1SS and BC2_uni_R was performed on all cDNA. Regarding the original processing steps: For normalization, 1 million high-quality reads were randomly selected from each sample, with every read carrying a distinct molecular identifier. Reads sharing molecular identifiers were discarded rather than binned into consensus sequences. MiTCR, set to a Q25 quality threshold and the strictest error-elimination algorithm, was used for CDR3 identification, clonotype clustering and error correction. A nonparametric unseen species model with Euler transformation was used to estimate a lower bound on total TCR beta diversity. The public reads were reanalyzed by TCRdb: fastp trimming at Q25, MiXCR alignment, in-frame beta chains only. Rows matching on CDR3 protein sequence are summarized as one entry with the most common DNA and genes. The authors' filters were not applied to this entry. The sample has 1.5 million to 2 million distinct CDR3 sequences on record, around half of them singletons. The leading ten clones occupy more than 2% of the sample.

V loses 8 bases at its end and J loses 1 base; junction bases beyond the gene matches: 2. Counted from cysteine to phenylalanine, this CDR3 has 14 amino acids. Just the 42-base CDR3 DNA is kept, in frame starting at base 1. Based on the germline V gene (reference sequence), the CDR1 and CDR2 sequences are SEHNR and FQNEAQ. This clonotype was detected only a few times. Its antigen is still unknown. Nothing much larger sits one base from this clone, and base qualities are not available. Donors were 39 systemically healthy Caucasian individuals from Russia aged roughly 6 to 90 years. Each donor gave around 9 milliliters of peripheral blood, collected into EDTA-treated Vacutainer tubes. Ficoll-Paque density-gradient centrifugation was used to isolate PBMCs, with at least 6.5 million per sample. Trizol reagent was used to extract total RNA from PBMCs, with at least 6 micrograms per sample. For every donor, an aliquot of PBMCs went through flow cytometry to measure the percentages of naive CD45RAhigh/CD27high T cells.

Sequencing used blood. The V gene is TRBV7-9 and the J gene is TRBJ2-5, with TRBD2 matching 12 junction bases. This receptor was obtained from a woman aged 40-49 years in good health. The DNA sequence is TGTGCCAGCCAGACTAGCGGGGGCCAAGAGACCCAGTACTTC. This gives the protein CASQTSGGQETQYF.